The TCR beta chain under discussion was sequenced for a study of graft-versus-host responses after intestinal transplantation. The wider study: Multivisceral, liver-intestinal, or isolated intestinal transplants were received by the recipients. All recipients were given anti-thymocyte globulin induction, and tacrolimus and steroids were then administered for three to four years. The study's findings and limits: Among recipient marrow samples, GvH clones were found; some appeared first in ileum or blood.

Comment on this clone: Its antigen is unknown.

Once graft tissue had been processed, intraepithelial and lamina propria lymphocytes were released. Using immunoSEQ multiplex PCR, the repertoire was profiled, and TCRdb retains in-frame clones only, with some absent. The data contain over 7,000 clones, about 74% of them singletons. From germline, CDR1 is GTSNPN and CDR2 SVGIG (reference sequence). The CDR3 totals 15 residues. Between the trimmed V and J ends, which lost 1 base and 1 base, there was a span of 12 bases. The sample was ileum tissue, taken roughly 74 weeks after intestinal transplant. The origin of this receptor is a human patient who received an intestinal transplant, so some T cells may come from the graft donor. The chain joins TRBV30 to TRBJ2-3; no clear D gene. The CDR3 DNA is TGTGCCTGGAGTGAAAATGATGTAGGCACAGATACGCAGTATTTT. This sequence encodes CAWSENDVGTDTQYF.